This T cell receptor beta chain was identified during a study of OX40 agonist ivuxolimab in advanced cancers. At the level of the study: Under the entry rules, prior anti-PD-1, anti-PD-L1 or anti-CTLA-4 therapy was allowed, and about 40% had some. Study results and caveats: Nonresponders included some who also had low normalized T-cell clonal expansion.

On cycle 4 day 1 and cycle 7 day 1, as well as at baseline, blood was sampled. Turning to this clone: What it recognizes is unknown.

Libraries were prepared by immunoSEQ multiplex PCR; TCRdb keeps only in-frame clonotypes and omits some of them. The sample yields 99,000 or so clones, less than 85% seen once. The germline CDR1 and CDR2 sequences are SGHAT and FQNNGV. The CDR3 is 13 residues long. The V gene lost 2 bases and the J gene lost 8 bases, with 10 bases spanning the gap. The sequencing here drew on CD4+ or CD8+ T cells sorted from blood, taken in a trial of the OX40 agonist ivuxolimab. The sequence was collected from an adult with an advanced solid tumor such as melanoma, head and neck, liver or kidney cancer. This chain joins TRBV11-2 and TRBJ2-1; D remains ambiguous. The CDR3 DNA reads TGTGCCAGCAGCTTAATAGGTCGGCATGAGCAGTTCTTC. As protein: CASSLIGRHEQFF.